These 3 T cell receptor beta chains share one sample of origin, sequenced in a study of T cells in Graves' hyperthyroidism and ophthalmopathy. The source material, RNA transcripts, was used to amplify TCR beta CDR3 regions. A first-round RT-PCR of the TCR CDR3 used the HTBI primer set. TCRdb passed the multiplex PCR reads through MiXCR, listing each CDR3 protein once. Of some 720,000 distinct CDR3 sequences in the sample, around 17% are singletons; the top ten hold under 8.5%. Sequencing was done on a sample of blood. The receptors come from a man younger than 30 with Graves' hyperthyroidism.

At least ten counts were recorded for this clonotype. The chain has TRBV5-1 and TRBJ1-1; D is unresolved. The CDR3 extends over 12 amino acids. V was pared by 2 bases and J by 1 base, with 3 bases between. Germline V gene lookup returns CDR1 SGHRS and CDR2 YFSETQ. The CDR3: CASSFTNTEAFF. CDR3 nucleotide sequence: TGCGCCAGCAGCTTTACGAACACTGAAGCTTTCTTT.

V gene TRBV11-3 combines with J gene TRBJ2-2, with TRBD2 identical over 8 bases. Per the germline V gene, CDR1 is SGHNT and CDR2 is YENEEA. CDR3 length: 16 amino acids. The ends lost 6 bases at V and 6 bases at J; junction bases unmatched: 12. The CDR3 DNA sequence: TGTGCCAGCAGATCCTCCAGCGGGAGTTCCGCCGGGGAGCTGTTTTTT. Amino acid sequence: CASRSSSGSSAGELFF.

This clonotype has a count of ten or more. The CDR3 DNA follows: TGTGCCAGCAGCTCGGCGGATGGCTACGAGCAGTACTTC. Protein sequence: CASSSADGYEQYF. The rearrangement uses TRBV12-3 or TRBV12-4 and TRBJ2-7; no clear D gene. This CDR3 is 13 amino acids long. Trimming cost V 6 bases and J 3 bases, with 12 bases left between them.